A single sample gave rise to the 12 T cell receptor beta chains below, sequenced in a study of T-cell reconstitution after alpha-beta-depleted transplantation in children. The TCRbeta library was prepared with unique molecular identifiers. One entry per CDR3 protein, called by TCRdb with MiXCR from the PCR reads. The data hold over 100,000 distinct CDR3 sequences, with about 5.6% observed a single time. Material: PBMCs, mostly from graft donor cells, obtained 60 days after TCRalphabeta/CD19-depleted stem cell transplant. Source of these receptors: a female patient aged 2-10 years who had a stem cell transplant for Fanconi anemia, so the T cells may come from the graft donor.

This clonotype was recorded at least ten times. This rearrangement joins TRBV6-5 to TRBJ2-5, with D possibly TRBD1 on 5 matching bases. V was pared by 2 bases and J by 7 bases, with 14 bases between. The V gene's germline CDR1 is MNHEY and CDR2 SVGAGI. The CDR3 covers 14 residues. This CDR3 reads CASSYLGAIGTQYF. CDR3 coding DNA: TGTGCCAGCAGTTACCTTGGGGCTATTGGGACCCAGTACTTC.

This sequence joins TRBV7-9 and TRBJ1-2; D gene uncertain. CDR3 length: 16 residues. Germline-derived CDR1 and CDR2 are SEHNR and FQNEAQ (reference sequence). V shed 1 base and J shed 8 bases, with 20 bases lying between them. CDR3 protein: CASSLVTPTVGIGYTF. The DNA of the CDR3 is TGTGCCAGCAGCTTAGTTACTCCTACGGTGGGGATCGGCTACACCTTC.

This clonotype was detected ten times or more. V usage is TRBV5-6 and J usage is TRBJ2-4; 7 bases match TRBD1. Germline trimming cut 1 base from V and 0 bases from J; bases unmatched to any gene: 16. The CDR3 runs 20 residues. Germline CDR1 reads SGHDT; CDR2 reads YYEEEE. The CDR3 DNA sequence: TGTGCCAGCAGCTTGTTCGGGACAGCTGACTGGGCCTTAGCCAAAAACATTCAGTACTTC. Translated: CASSLFGTADWALAKNIQYF.

The chain employs TRBV6-5 and TRBJ2-1; 9 bases agree with TRBD2. Germline V lookup: CDR1 MNHEY, CDR2 SVGAGI. The junction had 16 bases not matched to a gene; V was cut back by 5 bases and J by 5 bases. CDR3 size: 18 residues. The CDR3 DNA reads TGTGCCAGCAGTATACGTTCTAGCGGGGTACCGACGAACAATGAGCAGTTCTTC. Its protein is CASSIRSSGVPTNNEQFF.

This clonotype has ten or more counts. V and J are TRBV28 and TRBJ2-3; TRBD2 matches 9 bases. Germline loops: CDR1 MDHEN, CDR2 SYDVKM. Trimming at V came to 3 bases and at J to 8 bases, leaving 9 bases not matched to a gene. The CDR3 covers 15 residues. The CDR3 is CASSLGSGRERTQYF. DNA of the CDR3: TGTGCCAGCAGTTTGGGTAGCGGGAGAGAACGTACGCAGTATTTT.

This clonotype was observed a few times. CDR3 in amino acids: CASSLIAGNGEQYF. Written as DNA, the CDR3 is TGCGCCAGCAGCTTGATCGCGGGGAACGGCGAGCAGTACTTC. The gene calls are TRBV5-1 and TRBJ2-7, with D perhaps TRBD2 (6 bases). This CDR3 is 14 amino acids long. V lost 1 base, J lost 6 bases, and 14 bases lay in between. CDR1 and CDR2 (germline): SGHRS, YFSETQ. Variable domain in full (rest from reference TRBV5-1 and TRBJ2-7): KAGVTQTPRYLIKTRGQQVTLSCSPISGHRSVSWYQQTPGQGLQFLFEYFSETQRNKGNFPGRFSGRQFSNSRSEMNVSTLELGDSALYLCASSLIAGNGEQYFGPGTRLTVT.

This clonotype was found many times. The V call is TRBV12-3 or TRBV12-4, the J call TRBJ1-2; D is uncertain. The CDR3 totals 15 residues. Trimming cost V 6 bases and J 4 bases, with 18 bases left between them. The CDR3 nucleotides are TGTGCCAGCAGCCCAGCAGGATTGCAGGCCTATGGCTACACCTTC. It yields the protein CASSPAGLQAYGYTF.

This clonotype occurred many times. The V call is TRBV20-1, the J call TRBJ1-1, with TRBD1 matching over 7 bases. With V trimmed by 6 bases and J by 5 bases, 6 bases remained unmatched. Germline CDR1 reads DFQATT; CDR2 reads SNEGSKA (reference sequence). The CDR3 loop spans 12 amino acids. The CDR3 reads CSATRGGTEAFF. Written as DNA, the CDR3 is TGCAGTGCCACCAGGGGGGGTACTGAAGCTTTCTTT.

The chain employs TRBV5-1 and TRBJ2-1, with a possible D match to TRBD1 (6 bases). This CDR3 contains 14 residues. Trimming left V 1 base short and J 10 bases short, with 15 bases between. Germline-derived CDR1 and CDR2 are SGHRS and YFSETQ. The CDR3 region is CASSLLKPGEEQFF. CDR3 nucleotide sequence: TGCGCCAGCAGCTTGCTTAAGCCAGGGGAAGAGCAGTTCTTC.

In this sample, this clonotype turned up many times. The chain carries TRBV5-1 and TRBJ2-3; 7 bases fit TRBD1. Germline V CDR1 and CDR2: SGHRS, YFSETQ. The V segment lost 0 bases and the J segment 2 bases; nucleotides outside the gene matches: 3. The CDR3 is 15 amino acids. This CDR3 is CASSLGQGFTDTQYF. CDR3 bases: TGCGCCAGCAGCTTGGGACAGGGATTCACAGATACGCAGTATTTT.

In its sample, this clonotype was seen many times. V usage is TRBV5-6 and J usage is TRBJ2-7, with 13 bases identical to TRBD2. The junction had 7 bases not matched to a gene; V was cut back by 1 base and J by 0 bases. The CDR3 totals 18 residues. Per germline, CDR1 SGHDT and CDR2 YYEEEE. CDR3 sequence reads: CASSLFTSGGDNSYEQYF. For the CDR3, the DNA is TGTGCCAGCAGCTTGTTTACTAGCGGGGGGGATAACTCCTACGAGCAGTACTTC.

The chain combines TRBV30 with TRBJ1-2; D gene uncertain. Trimming removed 2 bases from V and 2 bases from J, with 9 bases in between. Per germline, CDR1 GTSNPN and CDR2 SVGIG (reference sequence). CDR3 length equals 13 residues. CDR3 in DNA: TGTGCCTGGAGTCCTCGACGGAACTATGGCTACACCTTC. This translates into CAWSPRRNYGYTF.